Below are 4 T cell receptor beta chains sequenced from a single sample in a study of human T cells and chemical hapten exposure (dated by TCRdb to about 2021). The time point label on this specimen signifies: patch test 3, about 24 weeks after DPC sensitization. Reading the label with the study, this specimen's treatment or condition is: therapeutic diphenylcyclopropenone sensitization with weekly scalp DPC. The library relied on RACE. Sequenced on a NextSeq 500. The raw public reads went through TCRdb reprocessing: fastp at Q25, MiXCR clone calling, in-frame beta chains kept. Identical CDR3 protein sequences are pooled into one entry, listed with their most common genes and DNA. The sample table holds some 90,000 distinct CDR3 sequences, of which approximately 10% were seen once. 1% to 1.2% of the sample belongs to the ten largest clones. This specimen consisted of whole blood, obtained in connection with sensitization to the hapten diphenylcyclopropenone (DPC). Source of these receptors: a woman aged 25 to 45 with alopecia areata. Some clones in this sample may be carry-over from other donors' samples.

This chain links TRBV27 with TRBJ2-7; TRBD2 agrees at 7 bases. This CDR3 comprises 15 residues. V lost 7 bases to trimming and J lost 2 bases; unmatched junction nucleotides: 11. Looked up from germline, CDR1 is MNHEY and CDR2 is SMNVEV (reference sequence). CDR3 in amino acids: CASTPRAGDPYEQYF. The DNA for the CDR3 is TGTGCCAGCACGCCCAGGGCGGGAGACCCCTACGAGCAGTACTTC.

This clonotype was seen only a few times. The genes are TRBV14 and TRBJ2-3; the match to TRBD2 covers 9 bases. The germline gives CDR1 SGHDN, CDR2 FVKESK. The CDR3 has 14 amino acids. The V gene end was trimmed by 2 bases and the J gene end by 6 bases; junction bases not matched to a gene: 3. The CDR3 region has the DNA TGTGCCAGCAGCCAATTAGCGGGAGAGGATACGCAGTATTTT. Translating gives CASSQLAGEDTQYF.

This clonotype was seen at least ten times. The chain couples TRBV4-2 to TRBJ2-7; 11 nucleotides align to TRBD2. From germline, CDR1 is LGHNA and CDR2 YNFKEQ. V shed 1 base and J 1 base; nucleotides not matched to a gene: 9. The CDR3 sequence is 18 residues long. Written as DNA, the CDR3 is TGTGCCAGCAGCCAAGGTCTCCACGGGACTAGCGGATCCTACGAGCAGTACTTC. It yields the protein CASSQGLHGTSGSYEQYF.

V and J are TRBV7-9 and TRBJ1-5, with 7 bases fitting TRBD1. The V gene end was trimmed by 3 bases and the J gene end by 6 bases; junction bases not matched to a gene: 2. This CDR3 is 13 amino acids long. Germline V gene data show CDR1 as SEHNR and CDR2 as FQNEAQ (reference sequence). This chain's CDR3 is CASSFTGVQPQHF. In DNA, the CDR3 is TGTGCCAGCAGCTTTACAGGGGTTCAGCCCCAGCATTTT.